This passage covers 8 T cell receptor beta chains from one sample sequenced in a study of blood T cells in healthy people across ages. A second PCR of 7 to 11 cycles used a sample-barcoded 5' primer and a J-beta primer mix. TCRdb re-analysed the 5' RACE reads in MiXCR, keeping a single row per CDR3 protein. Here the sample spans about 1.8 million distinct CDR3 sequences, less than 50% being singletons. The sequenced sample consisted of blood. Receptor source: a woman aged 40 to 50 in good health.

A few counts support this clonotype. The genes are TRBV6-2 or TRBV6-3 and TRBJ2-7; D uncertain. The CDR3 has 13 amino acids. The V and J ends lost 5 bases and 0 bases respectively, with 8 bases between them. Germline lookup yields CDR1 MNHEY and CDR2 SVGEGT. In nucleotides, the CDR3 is TGTGCCAGCAGTCGGCTCCCCTCCTACGAGCAGTACTTC. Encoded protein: CASSRLPSYEQYF.

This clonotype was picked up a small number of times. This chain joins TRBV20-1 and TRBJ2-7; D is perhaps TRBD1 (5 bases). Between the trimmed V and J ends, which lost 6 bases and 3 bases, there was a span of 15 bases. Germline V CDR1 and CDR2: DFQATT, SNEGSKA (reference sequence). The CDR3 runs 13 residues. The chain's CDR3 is CSARQTVNYEQYF. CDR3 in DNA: TGCAGTGCCCGACAGACAGTTAACTACGAGCAGTACTTC.

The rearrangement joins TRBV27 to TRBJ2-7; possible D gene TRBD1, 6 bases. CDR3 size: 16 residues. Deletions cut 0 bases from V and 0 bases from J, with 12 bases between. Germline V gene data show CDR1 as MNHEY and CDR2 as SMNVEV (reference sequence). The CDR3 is CASSLSQGLASYEQYF. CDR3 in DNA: TGTGCCAGCAGTTTATCACAGGGCCTCGCCTCCTACGAGCAGTACTTC.

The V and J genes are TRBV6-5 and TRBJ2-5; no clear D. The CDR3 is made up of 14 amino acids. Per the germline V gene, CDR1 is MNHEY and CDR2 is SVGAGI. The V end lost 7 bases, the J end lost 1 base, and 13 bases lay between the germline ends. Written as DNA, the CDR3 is TGTGCCAGCAACTTCCAGGCGGCCCAAGAGACCCAGTACTTC. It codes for CASNFQAAQETQYF.

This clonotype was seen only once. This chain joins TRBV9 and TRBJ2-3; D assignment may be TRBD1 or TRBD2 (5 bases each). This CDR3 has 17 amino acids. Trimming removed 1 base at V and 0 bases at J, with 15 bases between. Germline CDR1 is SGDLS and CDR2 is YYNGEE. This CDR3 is CASSVSRSGLSTDTQYF. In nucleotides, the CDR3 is TGTGCCAGCAGCGTATCTCGGTCGGGGCTTAGCACAGATACGCAGTATTTT.

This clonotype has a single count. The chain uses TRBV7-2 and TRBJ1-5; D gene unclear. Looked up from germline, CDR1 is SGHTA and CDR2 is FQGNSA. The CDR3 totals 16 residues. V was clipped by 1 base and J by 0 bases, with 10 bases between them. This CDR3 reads CASSLGAGNSNQPQHF. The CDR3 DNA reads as TGTGCCAGCAGCTTAGGGGCAGGTAATAGCAATCAGCCCCAGCATTTT.

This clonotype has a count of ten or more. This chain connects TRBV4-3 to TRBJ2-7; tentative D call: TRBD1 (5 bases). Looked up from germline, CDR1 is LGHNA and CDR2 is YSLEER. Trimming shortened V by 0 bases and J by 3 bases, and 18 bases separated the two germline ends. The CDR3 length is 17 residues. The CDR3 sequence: CASSQDLSARGGYEQYF. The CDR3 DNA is TGCGCCAGCAGCCAAGATCTGTCGGCAAGGGGCGGCTACGAGCAGTACTTC.

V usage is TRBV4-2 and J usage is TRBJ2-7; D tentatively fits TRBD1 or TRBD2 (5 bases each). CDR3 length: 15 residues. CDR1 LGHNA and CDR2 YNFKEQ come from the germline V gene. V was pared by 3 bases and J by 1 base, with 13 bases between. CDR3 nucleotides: TGTGCCAGCAGCCAGTCGACAGCGGTGTCCTACGAGCAGTACTTC. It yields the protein CASSQSTAVSYEQYF.